The 21 T cell receptor beta chains given below trace back to one sample, sequenced in a study of shared clonotypes between healthy human individuals. Sequencing used immunoSEQ multiplex PCR; TCRdb keeps in-frame clones, though not all of them. The sample lists some 2,400,000 clones, under 97% occurring once. Input material: naive CD4+ T cells sorted from blood. As for subset: CD45RA+ positively selected. The receptor set was obtained from a man aged 18 to 30 in good health.

The rearrangement uses TRBV7-9 and TRBJ1-2, with 7 bases aligning to TRBD1. CDR1 is SEHNR and CDR2 is FQNEAQ in the germline V gene (reference sequence). V lost 0 bases to trimming and J lost 8 bases; unmatched junction nucleotides: 9. The CDR3 runs to 15 residues. DNA for the CDR3: TGTGCCAGCAGCTTAGCGGAGGCAGGGGGGCAAGGCTACACCTTC. It specifies CASSLAEAGGQGYTF.

V gene TRBV7-2 combines with J gene TRBJ2-5, with TRBD2 matching over 9 bases. The CDR3 covers 13 residues. V lost 6 bases, J lost 4 bases, and 3 bases stayed unmatched. The germline V gene encodes CDR1 SGHTA and CDR2 FQGNSA. As DNA, the CDR3 is TGTGCCAGCAGGACTAGCGGCGCAGAGACCCAGTACTTC. It encodes CASRTSGAETQYF.

J is TRBJ1-6 and V is TRBV30; a weak D match, TRBD1 (6 bases). The germline V gene has CDR1 GTSNPN and CDR2 SVGIG (reference sequence). Trimming cost V 5 bases and J 7 bases, with 15 bases left between them. This CDR3 spans 14 amino acids. For the CDR3, the DNA is TGTGCCTGGGTCGGAGGGGGTAGGAATTCACCCCTCCACTTT. Residues: CAWVGGGRNSPLHF.

This clone was seen once. The chain links TRBV5-4 to TRBJ2-3; perhaps TRBD1 as D (6 bases). CDR1 SGHNT and CDR2 YYREEE come from the germline V gene (reference sequence). The V gene lost 4 bases and the J gene lost 3 bases, with 15 bases spanning the gap. The CDR3 covers 15 residues. CDR3 DNA sequence: TGTGCCAGCAGCGTCCAACAGGGCTTTACAGATACGCAGTATTTT. It specifies CASSVQQGFTDTQYF.

V is TRBV11-2 and J is TRBJ1-2; possibly TRBD1 for D (5 bases). Germline V gives CDR1 SGHAT, CDR2 FQNNGV. The CDR3 has 13 amino acids. V was clipped by 1 base and J by 6 bases, with 9 bases between them. The CDR3 DNA reads as TGTGCCAGCAGCTTAGGAGGGGCGAATGGCTACACCTTC. Translating it yields CASSLGGANGYTF.

The V call is TRBV7-9, the J call TRBJ2-7; either TRBD1 or TRBD2 may fit D (5 bases each). This CDR3 contains 14 residues. From germline, CDR1 is SEHNR and CDR2 FQNEAQ (reference sequence). V was shortened by 1 base and J by 2 bases, with 9 bases between the two germline ends. DNA for the CDR3: TGTGCCAGCAGCTTAGGAGAGGGACCCTACGAGCAGTACTTC. Amino acid sequence: CASSLGEGPYEQYF.

This chain uses TRBV7-2 with TRBJ1-2; TRBD1 aligns across 12 bases. The CDR3 has 15 amino acids. J lost 6 bases, V lost 5 bases, and 7 bases had no gene match. The germline gives CDR1 SGHTA, CDR2 FQGNSA. The CDR3 here is CASSPGQGAMNGYTF. Written as DNA, the CDR3 is TGTGCCAGCAGCCCGGGACAGGGGGCGATGAATGGCTACACCTTC.

The chain has TRBV30 and TRBJ2-5; 11 bases agree with TRBD2. CDR3 length equals 15 residues. The J segment lost 5 bases and the V segment lost 5 bases, leaving 10 bases of the junction unmatched. Germline V gives CDR1 GTSNPN, CDR2 SVGIG (reference sequence). The CDR3 region is CAWVTSGRAFETQYF. The CDR3 region has the DNA TGTGCCTGGGTAACTAGCGGGAGAGCCTTTGAGACCCAGTACTTC.

This chain links TRBV7-9 with TRBJ2-7, with D uncertain. Trimming pared 10 bases from V and 3 bases from J, leaving 16 bases between. This CDR3 contains 13 residues. CDR1 SEHNR and CDR2 FQNEAQ come from the germline V gene (reference sequence). CDR3 DNA sequence: TGTGCCACCGAACGACTGGAATTCTACGAGCAGTACTTC. Amino acids: CATERLEFYEQYF.

The CDR3, as DNA: TGTGCCAGCCGAAATACCGGGACAGCCATCTATGGCTACACCTTC. This gives the protein CASRNTGTAIYGYTF. The rearrangement joins TRBV28 to TRBJ1-2, with 7 bases aligning to TRBD1. CDR1 and CDR2 from the germline V gene are MDHEN and SYDVKM. The CDR3 extends over 15 amino acids. After removal of 8 bases from V and 4 bases from J, the junction contained 13 bases not matched to a gene.

J is TRBJ2-7 and V is TRBV5-1, with D perhaps matching TRBD2 (6 bases). Trimming stripped 0 bases from V and 1 base from J, with 14 bases between. Germline lookup yields CDR1 SGHRS and CDR2 YFSETQ. The CDR3 runs 16 residues. The CDR3 loop is CASSLVLRRESYEQYF. DNA of the CDR3: TGCGCCAGCAGCTTGGTTCTAAGGAGGGAGTCCTACGAGCAGTACTTC.

This clone was seen only once. This chain uses TRBV28 with TRBJ2-7, with TRBD2 matching over 9 bases. Trimming at V came to 7 bases and at J to 2 bases, leaving 9 bases not matched to a gene. Germline assignment: CDR1 MDHEN and CDR2 SYDVKM. This CDR3 has 15 amino acids. The CDR3 sequence: CASTPGGGATYEQYF. The CDR3 DNA follows: TGTGCCAGCACCCCCGGCGGGGGGGCGACCTACGAGCAGTACTTC. Full variable domain (missing parts from reference TRBV28 and TRBJ2-7): DVKVTQSSRYLVKRTGEKVFLECVQDMDHENMFWYRQDPGLGLRLIYFSYDVKMKEKGDIPEGYSVSREKKERFSLILESASTNQTSMYLCASTPGGGATYEQYFGPGTRLTVT.

The V call is TRBV30, the J call TRBJ2-1, with 13 bases that match TRBD2. After removal of 3 bases from V and 8 bases from J, the junction contained 7 bases not matched to a gene. Germline CDR1 and CDR2: GTSNPN and SVGIG (reference sequence). The CDR3 extends over 15 amino acids. CDR3 sequence (DNA): TGTGCCTGGAGCACGGGACTAGCGGGGCGGGATGAGCAGTTCTTC. It codes for CAWSTGLAGRDEQFF. Variable domain in full (rest from reference TRBV30 and TRBJ2-1): SQTIHQWPATLVQPVGSPLSLECTVEGTSNPNLYWYRQAAGRGLQLLFYSVGIGQISSEVPQNLSASRPQDRQFILSSKKLLLSDSGFYLCAWSTGLAGRDEQFFGPGTRLTVL.

The genes are TRBV2 and TRBJ2-7, with unresolved D. There are 14 residues in the CDR3. Germline CDR1 is SNHLY and CDR2 is FYNNEI. Between the trimmed V and J ends, which lost 1 base and 2 bases, there was a span of 9 bases. CDR3 bases: TGTGCCAGCAGTGAAGTTGGAACGACCTACGAGCAGTACTTC. This gives the protein CASSEVGTTYEQYF.

The V and J genes are TRBV6-5 and TRBJ2-1; a possible D gene is TRBD2 (7 bases). Trimming removed 4 bases from V and 1 base from J, with 14 bases in between. CDR1 and CDR2 from the germline V gene are MNHEY and SVGAGI. The CDR3 contains 16 residues. In DNA form, the CDR3 reads TGTGCCAGCAGTTTACAGGGAGGGAGATCCTACAATGAGCAGTTCTTC. Translation: CASSLQGGRSYNEQFF.

This clone is a singleton in its sample. The CDR3 sequence: CAWSEVAEGPTYNEQFF. DNA of the CDR3: TGTGCCTGGAGTGAAGTGGCGGAAGGTCCCACCTACAATGAGCAGTTCTTC. The chain has TRBV30 and TRBJ2-1; D ambiguous. Trimming cost V 1 base and J 2 bases, with 18 bases left between them. This CDR3 is 17 amino acids long. Germline values: CDR1 GTSNPN, CDR2 SVGIG (reference sequence). Variable domain in full (rest from reference TRBV30 and TRBJ2-1): SQTIHQWPATLVQPVGSPLSLECTVEGTSNPNLYWYRQAAGRGLQLLFYSVGIGQISSEVPQNLSASRPQDRQFILSSKKLLLSDSGFYLCAWSEVAEGPTYNEQFFGPGTRLTVL.

As to this clone: Other DNA variants within this sample encode the same CDR3. This chain uses TRBV19 with TRBJ1-5; D may be TRBD1 (5 bases). CDR3 length: 13 amino acids. CDR1 and CDR2 from the germline V gene are LNHDA and SQIVND (reference sequence). V shed 4 bases and J shed 6 bases, with 10 bases lying between them. CDR3 bases: TGTGCCAGTAGTAGGGCAGGGAGTCAGCCCCAGCATTTT. Its protein is CASSRAGSQPQHF.

V and J are TRBV28 and TRBJ1-4, with D possibly being TRBD1 (6 bases). CDR1 and CDR2 (germline): MDHEN, SYDVKM. Trimming removed 5 bases at V and 3 bases at J, with 10 bases between. The CDR3 consists of 14 residues. Written as DNA, the CDR3 is TGTGCCAGCAGTCTCAGGGGTGCTAATGAAAAACTGTTTTTT. Translated, it gives CASSLRGANEKLFF.

This chain connects TRBV6-1 to TRBJ1-2; tentatively, D is TRBD1 (6 bases). The CDR3 is made up of 13 amino acids. Trimming cost V 1 base and J 7 bases, with 10 bases left between them. The germline V gene has CDR1 MNHNS and CDR2 SASEGT. CDR3 protein: CASSEDRARGYTF. In DNA form, the CDR3 reads TGTGCCAGCAGTGAAGACAGGGCTCGTGGCTACACCTTC.

With respect to this clone: The sample contains more than one DNA sequence encoding this CDR3. The J gene is TRBJ2-7, the V gene TRBV5-1, with 9 nucleotides matching TRBD1. Germline V gives CDR1 SGHRS, CDR2 YFSETQ. The length of the CDR3 is 13 residues. The V and J ends lost 7 bases and 1 base, in that order; junction bases with no gene match: 3. CDR3 protein: CASSGTGSYEQYF. The CDR3 nucleotides are TGCGCCAGCTCCGGGACAGGGTCCTACGAGCAGTACTTC.

The rearrangement uses TRBV10-3 and TRBJ2-2, with 12 bases lining up with TRBD2. Germline V gene sequence: CDR1 ENHRY, CDR2 SYGVKD. The CDR3 runs 15 residues. The CDR3 nucleotides read TGTGTAACTAGCGGGGGGAAATCGAACACCGGGGAGCTGTTTTTT. Amino acid sequence: CVTSGGKSNTGELFF.